These T cell receptor beta chains were read from a single sample in a study of human T cells and chemical hapten exposure. TCRdb analysed the RACE reads with MiXCR anew, one entry per CDR3 protein. The sample lists under 300,000 distinct CDR3 sequences, around 7.3% seen once, with 1.2% in the top ten. The sample in question was whole blood, obtained in connection with sensitization to the hapten diphenylcyclopropenone (DPC). These receptors all stem from a man aged 18-30 years with alopecia areata. Some clones in this sample may be carry-over from other donors' samples. The CDR3 runs from the conserved cysteine through the conserved F or W. Each record gives: D gene, clone size, V gene, J gene, CDR3 DNA, CDR3 protein. A D gene is named only where the DNA matches it firmly. The size of a clone is reported for some rows only, either as once, few or many, or as a class for expanded clones.

d_gene: NA; abundance: NA; v_gene: TRBV7-9; j_gene: TRBJ1-2; CDR3nt: TGTGCCAGCAGCTTAGACAGTGACAATAATGGCTACACCTTC; CDR3aa: CASSLDSDNNGYTF
d_gene: NA; abundance: many; v_gene: TRBV5-5; j_gene: TRBJ2-3; CDR3nt: TGTGCCAGCAGCATAGGCACAGGGAAAGATACGCAGTATTTT; CDR3aa: CASSIGTGKDTQYF
d_gene: NA; abundance: few; v_gene: TRBV9; j_gene: TRBJ2-3; CDR3nt: TGTGCCAGCAGCGGATTCGGGGGAGGCGTGGATACGCAGTATTTT; CDR3aa: CASSGFGGGVDTQYF
d_gene: NA; abundance: few; v_gene: TRBV6-5; j_gene: TRBJ1-3; CDR3nt: TGTGCCAGCAGTTACTCGAGGTTTCCCGGAAACACCATATATTTT; CDR3aa: CASSYSRFPGNTIYF
d_gene: TRBD1; abundance: NA; v_gene: TRBV12-3/TRBV12-4; j_gene: TRBJ1-2; CDR3nt: TGTGCCAGCAGCCTGGACAGGGCGCTACATTCCCTCTTC; CDR3aa: CASSLDRALHSLF
d_gene: TRBD1; abundance: few; v_gene: TRBV5-6; j_gene: TRBJ2-1; CDR3nt: TGTGCCAGCAGCCCCGCTATGGGACAGCAGTACAATGAGCAGTTCTTC; CDR3aa: CASSPAMGQQYNEQFF
d_gene: TRBD1; abundance: few; v_gene: TRBV7-9; j_gene: TRBJ2-3; CDR3nt: TGTGCCAGCGCGCTGGTAACAGGGGGATACACAGATACGCAGTATTTT; CDR3aa: CASALVTGGYTDTQYF
d_gene: NA; abundance: few; v_gene: TRBV7-2; j_gene: TRBJ1-6; CDR3nt: TGTGCCAGCAGCTTTGGTGCAGGGCTCCCAACGAATTCACCCCTCCACTTT; CDR3aa: CASSFGAGLPTNSPLHF
d_gene: NA; abundance: NA; v_gene: TRBV6-2/TRBV6-3; j_gene: TRBJ1-1; CDR3nt: TGTGCCAGCAGTTCCCCGGGGCCTGAAGCTTTCTTT; CDR3aa: CASSSPGPEAFF
d_gene: NA; abundance: NA; v_gene: TRBV5-1; j_gene: TRBJ2-3; CDR3nt: TGCGCCAGCAGCAGGGGGAACACAGATACGCAGTATTTT; CDR3aa: CASSRGNTDTQYF
d_gene: TRBD2; abundance: NA; v_gene: TRBV6-6; j_gene: TRBJ2-2; CDR3nt: TGTGCCAGCAGTAAATCTAGCGGGGGGACCGGGGAGCTGTTTTTT; CDR3aa: CASSKSSGGTGELFF
d_gene: NA; abundance: few; v_gene: TRBV7-2; j_gene: TRBJ2-2; CDR3nt: TGTGCGGGTTATTCAGCCGGGGAGCTGTTTTTT; CDR3aa: CAGYSAGELFF
d_gene: TRBD1; abundance: few; v_gene: TRBV28; j_gene: TRBJ1-1; CDR3nt: TGTGCCACCCACCGGACAGGGGGGAACACTGAAGCTTTCTTT; CDR3aa: CATHRTGGNTEAFF
d_gene: NA; abundance: few; v_gene: TRBV7-9; j_gene: TRBJ1-6; CDR3nt: TGTGCCAGCAGCTTAGGGGGCAACCCCCTCCACTTT; CDR3aa: CASSLGGNPLHF
d_gene: NA; abundance: few; v_gene: TRBV2; j_gene: TRBJ2-3; CDR3nt: TGTGCCAGCAGAACTACGGACCACTCCACAGATACGCAGTATTTT; CDR3aa: CASRTTDHSTDTQYF
d_gene: NA; abundance: many; v_gene: TRBV5-1; j_gene: TRBJ2-7; CDR3nt: TGCGCCAGCAGCCCCCGGGAATATGGGCCCTACGAGCAGTACTTC; CDR3aa: CASSPREYGPYEQYF
d_gene: TRBD1; abundance: NA; v_gene: TRBV2; j_gene: TRBJ2-1; CDR3nt: TGTGCCAGCAGTACGGATTTGGACAGGCTATTCTCCTACAATGAGCAGTTCTTC; CDR3aa: CASSTDLDRLFSYNEQFF
d_gene: NA; abundance: NA; v_gene: TRBV6-5; j_gene: TRBJ2-5; CDR3nt: TGTGCCAGCCATTCCGGGGGTCAGGAGACCCAGTACTTC; CDR3aa: CASHSGGQETQYF
d_gene: NA; abundance: NA; v_gene: TRBV28; j_gene: TRBJ1-6; CDR3nt: TGTGCCAGCAGCTTCGGGGGACCCCTCCCCTTT; CDR3aa: CASSFGGPLPF
d_gene: NA; abundance: few; v_gene: TRBV12-3/TRBV12-4; j_gene: TRBJ2-3; CDR3nt: TGTGCCAGCAGTTGGACAGTTGGTACGCAGTATTTT; CDR3aa: CASSWTVGTQYF
d_gene: TRBD1; abundance: few; v_gene: TRBV3-1; j_gene: TRBJ1-6; CDR3nt: TGTGCCAGCAGCCGCTGGACAGGTAATTCACCCCTCCACTTT; CDR3aa: CASSRWTGNSPLHF
d_gene: TRBD1; abundance: NA; v_gene: TRBV12-3/TRBV12-4; j_gene: TRBJ2-5; CDR3nt: TGTGCCAGCAGTGGCTCAACAGGGGGCGAGACCCAGTACTTC; CDR3aa: CASSGSTGGETQYF
d_gene: NA; abundance: few; v_gene: TRBV6-5; j_gene: TRBJ1-2; CDR3nt: TGTGCCAGCAGTTACTTAGGGACATATAACTATGGCTACACCTTC; CDR3aa: CASSYLGTYNYGYTF
d_gene: NA; abundance: few; v_gene: TRBV20-1; j_gene: TRBJ2-1; CDR3nt: TGCAGTGCTAGCCGACAGGTCAAACGCTCCTACAATGAGCAGTTCTTC; CDR3aa: CSASRQVKRSYNEQFF
d_gene: NA; abundance: NA; v_gene: TRBV4-3; j_gene: TRBJ2-2; CDR3nt: TGCGCCAGCAGCCAAGATGGAGGGTTAATCGGGGAGCTGTTTTTT; CDR3aa: CASSQDGGLIGELFF
d_gene: NA; abundance: NA; v_gene: TRBV7-2; j_gene: TRBJ1-2; CDR3nt: TGTGCCAGCAGCTACGACAGGCATAACTATGGCTACACCTTC; CDR3aa: CASSYDRHNYGYTF
d_gene: NA; abundance: many; v_gene: TRBV6-5; j_gene: TRBJ1-4; CDR3nt: TGTGCCAGCACCGCGACAGTTGCCGGTGAAAAACTGTTTTTT; CDR3aa: CASTATVAGEKLFF
d_gene: NA; abundance: many; v_gene: TRBV5-1; j_gene: TRBJ1-4; CDR3nt: TGCGCCAGCAGCTTGGAGGGATCCGAGGGGGAAAAACTGTTTTTT; CDR3aa: CASSLEGSEGEKLFF
d_gene: TRBD1; abundance: few; v_gene: TRBV2; j_gene: TRBJ2-1; CDR3nt: TGTGCCAGCAGTTTCTTCCCCGGACAGGGGGCTGACAATGAGCAGTTCTTC; CDR3aa: CASSFFPGQGADNEQFF
d_gene: NA; abundance: few; v_gene: TRBV4-1; j_gene: TRBJ2-1; CDR3nt: TGCGCCAGCTCCTGGTGGGGGGACGAGGACAATGAGCAGTTCTTC; CDR3aa: CASSWWGDEDNEQFF
d_gene: NA; abundance: NA; v_gene: TRBV5-6; j_gene: TRBJ1-1; CDR3nt: TGTGCCAGCAGCCCTGACAGGAGGACCACTGAAGCTTTCTTT; CDR3aa: CASSPDRRTTEAFF
d_gene: NA; abundance: many; v_gene: TRBV6-2/TRBV6-3; j_gene: TRBJ1-1; CDR3nt: TGTGCCAGCAGTTACACAGGGTTGCTAAACACTGAAGCTTTCTTT; CDR3aa: CASSYTGLLNTEAFF
d_gene: TRBD1; abundance: few; v_gene: TRBV20-1; j_gene: TRBJ1-6; CDR3nt: TGCAGTGCTAGATCCGGGACAGCCGATAATTCACCCCTCCACTTT; CDR3aa: CSARSGTADNSPLHF